This paragraph covers one TCR beta chain sequence. The antigen remains undetermined. V was shortened by 8 bases and J by 4 bases, with 11 bases between the two germline ends. Germline loops: CDR1 MDHEN, CDR2 SYDVKM. The CDR3 totals 12 residues. The data derive from a study of cytomegalovirus exposure and HLA in healthy donors. Study outcomes and limitations: The study recorded 150 to 200 TCR beta chains that were cytomegalovirus-associated. Differences between HLA loci emerged in a later analysis of TCR association rates, with DRB1 most and HLA-C fewest. Researchers reported from a later analysis that most CMV-associated TCR beta chains appeared HLA-restricted. It is likely that the observed cluster of highly shared sequence variants was a sequencing artifact.

With 60 Vbeta and 13 Jbeta primers, the PCR was carried out. Profiling relied on immunoSEQ multiplex PCR, and the TCRdb table lists in-frame clones only, not all of them. The profile shows 100,000 to 150,000 clones, around 69% of them singletons. The receptor comes from a man aged 45 to 65 in good health and CMV-seropositive. Sequencing was done on a sample of PBMCs. V and J are TRBV28 and TRBJ1-1; unclear D gene. The CDR3 protein is CASAVRSTEAFF. CDR3 DNA: TGTGCCAGCGCCGTACGGTCCACTGAAGCTTTCTTT.